Listed here are 13 T cell receptor beta chains from one sample, sequenced in a study of T cells in Graves' hyperthyroidism and ophthalmopathy. RNA transcripts served as the template for amplifying TCR beta CDR3 regions. The TCR CDR3 was amplified in a first-round RT-PCR using the HTBI primer set. In TCRdb, the multiplex PCR reads were re-called with MiXCR into one record per CDR3 protein. The table shows about 360,000 distinct CDR3 sequences, with about 13% occurring only once. Sequences were obtained from blood. These receptors were taken from a young woman with Graves' hyperthyroidism.

This clonotype was picked up many times. This chain links TRBV7-8 with TRBJ2-7; 12 nucleotides agree with TRBD2. This CDR3 spans 16 amino acids. Trimming cost V 3 bases and J 2 bases; bases outside gene matches: 5. Germline values: CDR1 SGHVS, CDR2 FQNEAQ. The CDR3 loop is CASSFRTSGKPYEQYF. Here the CDR3 DNA reads TGTGCCAGCAGCTTCCGGACTAGCGGGAAACCCTACGAGCAGTACTTC.

A word on this clonotype: Since a much larger clone is just one base distant, this may be a read error. The chain employs TRBV9 and TRBJ2-6; the D gene is possibly TRBD1 (6 bases). Germline V gives CDR1 SGDLS, CDR2 YYNGEE. Trimming shortened V by 3 bases and J by 2 bases, and 12 bases separated the two germline ends. This CDR3 has 16 residues. CDR3 protein: CASSEGEGAGANVLTF. DNA for the CDR3: TGTGCCAGCAGCGAAGGCGAGGGGGCTGGGGCCAACGTCCTGACTTTC.

This chain links TRBV7-9 with TRBJ2-2; no clear D. Trimming cost V 7 bases and J 6 bases, with 15 bases left between them. CDR3 length equals 14 residues. Germline values: CDR1 SEHNR, CDR2 FQNEAQ (reference sequence). CDR3 region: CASTTGVRAGELFF. The CDR3 coding sequence is TGTGCCAGCACCACTGGTGTACGGGCCGGGGAGCTGTTTTTT.

This clonotype was found many times. The V and J genes are TRBV5-5 and TRBJ1-1; TRBD1 agrees at 7 bases. Trimming took 2 bases from V and 10 from J; bases not matched to a gene: 11. The CDR3 consists of 14 residues. From germline, CDR1 is SGHKS and CDR2 YYEKEE (reference sequence). CDR3 coding DNA: TGTGCCAGCAGCTTAGAGGACAGGTCCGCGCGAGCTTTCTTT. Encoded protein: CASSLEDRSARAFF.

This clonotype occurred many times. This chain joins TRBV28 and TRBJ2-7; 9 nucleotides match TRBD1. This CDR3 contains 14 residues. The trim removed 6 bases at V and 3 bases at J, leaving 6 bases unmatched. The germline V gene has CDR1 MDHEN and CDR2 SYDVKM. CDR3 residues: CASSGGQGIYEQYF. The CDR3 DNA follows: TGTGCCAGCAGCGGGGGACAGGGTATCTACGAGCAGTACTTC.

This clonotype was counted ten times or more. This rearrangement joins TRBV6-5 to TRBJ2-7, with D hard to call. The CDR3 runs to 18 residues. CDR1 is MNHEY, CDR2 SVGAGI, per germline. V lost 3 bases to trimming and J lost 4 bases, with 25 bases between them. CDR3 coding DNA: TGTGCCAGCAGTTATCAACTCCCCCCTCACCACGACACTTACGAGCAGTACTTC. It translates to CASSYQLPPHHDTYEQYF.

At least ten counts were recorded for this clonotype. The chain links TRBV20-1 to TRBJ1-5, with D unclear. Germline lookup yields CDR1 DFQATT and CDR2 SNEGSKA (reference sequence). The length of the CDR3 is 12 residues. V lost 0 bases and J lost 7, with 7 bases in between. The CDR3 region is CSARDLGQPQHF. The DNA for the CDR3 is TGCAGTGCTAGAGATTTAGGGCAGCCCCAGCATTTT.

In DNA, the CDR3 is TGTGCCAGCAGGGGACTAGCGGCCTACAATGAGCAGTTCTTC. Its protein product is CASRGLAAYNEQFF. V usage is TRBV7-9 and J usage is TRBJ2-1; TRBD2 matches 11 bases. Germline CDR1 and CDR2: SEHNR and FQNEAQ (reference sequence). J lost 2 bases, V lost 6 bases, and 0 bases had no gene match. There are 14 residues in the CDR3.

This clonotype has a count of ten or more. V usage is TRBV9 and J usage is TRBJ2-5, with D possibly TRBD1 on 6 matching bases. This CDR3 contains 15 residues. Germline CDR1 SGDLS, CDR2 YYNGEE. V was clipped by 0 bases and J by 2 bases, with 11 bases between them. This CDR3 reads CASSVAPGQQETQYF. The CDR3 nucleotides are TGTGCCAGCAGCGTAGCTCCAGGACAGCAAGAGACCCAGTACTTC. Using reference TRBV9 and TRBJ2-5 for the parts outside the CDR3, the full variable domain is DSGVTQTPKHLITATGQRVTLRCSPRSGDLSVYWYQQSLDQGLQFLIQYYNGEERAKGNILERFSAQQFPDLHSELNLSSLELGDSALYFCASSVAPGQQETQYFGPGTRLLVL.

This clonotype was recorded many times. The CDR3 loop is CATSESLLLYTEAFF. The CDR3, as DNA: TGTGCCACCAGTGAAAGCCTCCTTTTGTACACTGAAGCTTTCTTT. The chain couples TRBV24-1 to TRBJ1-1; D gene unclear. Looked up from germline, CDR1 is KGHDR and CDR2 is SFDVKD. V shed 4 bases and J shed 3 bases, with 14 bases lying between them. CDR3 length: 15 amino acids.

In this sample, this clonotype turned up many times. V gene TRBV7-2 combines with J gene TRBJ2-7; D unclear. V was pared by 0 bases and J by 5 bases, with 11 bases between. The germline V gene encodes CDR1 SGHTA and CDR2 FQGNSA. This CDR3 spans 14 amino acids. CDR3 DNA: TGTGCCAGCAGCTTAGCGAAAGGGTTTCACGAGCAGTACTTC. As protein: CASSLAKGFHEQYF. The variable domain in full, with the rest retrieved from reference TRBV7-2 and TRBJ2-7, is GAGVSQSPSNKVTEKGKDVELRCDPISGHTALYWYRQSLGQGLEFLIYFQGNSAPDKSGLPSDRFSAERTGGSVSTLTIQRTQQEDSAVYLCASSLAKGFHEQYFGPGTRLTVT.

This clonotype was counted many times. V and J are TRBV18 and TRBJ2-1; 10 bases map to TRBD2. J gave up 5 bases and V 3 bases, and 4 bases lay outside the gene matches. The CDR3 loop spans 15 amino acids. CDR1 is KGHSH and CDR2 is LQKENI in the germline V gene. The CDR3 sequence is CASSPVLAGDNEQFF. Here the CDR3 DNA reads TGTGCCAGCTCACCCGTTCTAGCGGGAGACAATGAGCAGTTCTTC. Full variable domain (missing parts from reference TRBV18 and TRBJ2-1): NAGVMQNPRHLVRRRGQEARLRCSPMKGHSHVYWYRQLPEEGLKFMVYLQKENIIDESGMPKERFSAEFPKEGPSILRIQQVVRGDSAAYFCASSPVLAGDNEQFFGPGTRLTVL.

This clonotype was picked up many times. The chain joins TRBV20-1 to TRBJ2-7, with D possibly matching TRBD1 (5 bases). Per the germline V gene, CDR1 is DFQATT and CDR2 is SNEGSKA (reference sequence). V was pared by 0 bases and J by 6 bases, with 15 bases between. The CDR3 sequence is 14 residues long. The CDR3 region has the DNA TGCAGTGCTAGAGATGGGCAGGGCAAGGCCGAGCAGTACTTC. As protein: CSARDGQGKAEQYF.